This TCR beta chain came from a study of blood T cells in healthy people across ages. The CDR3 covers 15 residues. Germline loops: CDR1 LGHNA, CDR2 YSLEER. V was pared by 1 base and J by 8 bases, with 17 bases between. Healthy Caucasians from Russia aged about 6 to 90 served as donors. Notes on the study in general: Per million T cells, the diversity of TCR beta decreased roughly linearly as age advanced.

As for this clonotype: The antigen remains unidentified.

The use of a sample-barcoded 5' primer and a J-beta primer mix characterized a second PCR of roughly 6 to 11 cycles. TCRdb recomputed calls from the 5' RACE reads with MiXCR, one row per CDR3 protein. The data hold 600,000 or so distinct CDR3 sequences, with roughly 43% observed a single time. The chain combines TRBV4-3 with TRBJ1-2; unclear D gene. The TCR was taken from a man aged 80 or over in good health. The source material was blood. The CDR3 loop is CASSQVYSIEGGYTF. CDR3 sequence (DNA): TGCGCCAGCAGCCAAGTCTATTCGATCGAGGGCGGCTACACCTTC.